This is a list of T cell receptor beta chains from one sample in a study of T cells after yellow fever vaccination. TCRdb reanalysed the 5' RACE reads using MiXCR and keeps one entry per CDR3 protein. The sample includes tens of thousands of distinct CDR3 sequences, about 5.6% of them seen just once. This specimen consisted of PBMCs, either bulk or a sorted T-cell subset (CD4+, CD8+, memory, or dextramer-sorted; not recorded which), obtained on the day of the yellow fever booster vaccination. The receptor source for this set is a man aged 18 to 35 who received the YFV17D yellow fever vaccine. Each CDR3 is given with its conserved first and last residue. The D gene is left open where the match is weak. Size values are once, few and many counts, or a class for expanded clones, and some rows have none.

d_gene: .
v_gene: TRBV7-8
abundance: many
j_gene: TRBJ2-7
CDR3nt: TGTGCCAGCAGCTTCGCCGAAGGGTGGTACTTAGGGGAGCAGTACTTC
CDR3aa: CASSFAEGWYLGEQYF

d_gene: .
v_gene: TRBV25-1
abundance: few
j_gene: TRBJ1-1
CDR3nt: TGTGCCAGCAGTGAATTGTACGGGGCTGAAGCTTTCTTT
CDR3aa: CASSELYGAEAFF

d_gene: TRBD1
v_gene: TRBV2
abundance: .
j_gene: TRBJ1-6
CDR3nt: TGTGCCACCCCCGGGACAGGGGGCCCAAATTCACCCCTCCACTTT
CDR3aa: CATPGTGGPNSPLHF

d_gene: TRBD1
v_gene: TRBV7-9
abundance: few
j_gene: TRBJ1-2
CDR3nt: TGTGCCAGCAGCCCCTGGGACAGGACATACGGCTACACCTTC
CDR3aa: CASSPWDRTYGYTF

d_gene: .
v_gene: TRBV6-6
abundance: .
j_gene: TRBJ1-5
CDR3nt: TGTGCCAGCAGTTCCCGGACAGTCAATTCTCAGCCCCAGCATTTT
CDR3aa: CASSSRTVNSQPQHF

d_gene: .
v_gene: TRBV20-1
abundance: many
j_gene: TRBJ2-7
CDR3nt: TGCAGTGGCCAGTCAGGGATCTACGAGCAGTACTTC
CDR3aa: CSGQSGIYEQYF

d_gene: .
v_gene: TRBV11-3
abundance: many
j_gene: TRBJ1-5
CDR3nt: TGTGCCAGCAGCTTTCACCCAGATGGGGAGCACAATCAGCCCCAGCATTTT
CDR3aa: CASSFHPDGEHNQPQHF

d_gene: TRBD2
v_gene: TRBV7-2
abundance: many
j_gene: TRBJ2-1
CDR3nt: TGTGCCAGCAGCTCCGGGACTAGTCTGGTCAATGAGCAGTTCTTC
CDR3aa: CASSSGTSLVNEQFF

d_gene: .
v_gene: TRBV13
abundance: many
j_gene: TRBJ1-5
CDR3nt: TGTGCCAGCAGCTTAAAGGGGACCAATCAGCCCCAGCATTTT
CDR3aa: CASSLKGTNQPQHF

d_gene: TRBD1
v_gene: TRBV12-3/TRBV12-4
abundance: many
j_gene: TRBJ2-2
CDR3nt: TGTGCCAGCATAGGGGGCGGTTCGAACACCGGGGAGCTGTTTTTT
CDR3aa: CASIGGGSNTGELFF

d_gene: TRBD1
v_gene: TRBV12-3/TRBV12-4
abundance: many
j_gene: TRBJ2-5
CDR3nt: TGTGCCAGCAGCCCCAGGGGGAATCCCCAGTACTTC
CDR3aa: CASSPRGNPQYF

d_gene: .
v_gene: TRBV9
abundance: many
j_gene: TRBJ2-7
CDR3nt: TGTGCCAGCAGCGCGAGGGCCCCAACGACCGAGCAGTACTTC
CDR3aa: CASSARAPTTEQYF

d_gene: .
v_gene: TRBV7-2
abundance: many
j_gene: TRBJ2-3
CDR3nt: TGTGCCAGCAGCTTAAGACAGAGCACAGATACGCAGTATTTT
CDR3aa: CASSLRQSTDTQYF

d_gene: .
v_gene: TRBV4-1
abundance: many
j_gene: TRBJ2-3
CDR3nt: TGCGCCAGCAGCCAAGACCTGGCCGACGGCGGAGATACGCAGTATTTT
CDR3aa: CASSQDLADGGDTQYF

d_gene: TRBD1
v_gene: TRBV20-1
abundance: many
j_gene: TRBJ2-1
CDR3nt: TGCAGTGCTAGGGGGGACAGCGCCCAGAGATGGGGGAATGAGCAGTTCTTC
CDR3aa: CSARGDSAQRWGNEQFF

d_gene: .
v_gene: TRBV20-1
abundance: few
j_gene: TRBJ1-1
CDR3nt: TGCAGTGCTAGATTAGCTGGGGAAGCTTTCTTT
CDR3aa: CSARLAGEAFF

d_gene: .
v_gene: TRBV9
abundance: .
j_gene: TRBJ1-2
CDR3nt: TGTGCCAGCAGCGATCCCGCAAGTTCTAACTATGGCTACACCTTC
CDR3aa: CASSDPASSNYGYTF

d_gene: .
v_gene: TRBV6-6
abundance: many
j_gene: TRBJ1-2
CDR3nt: TGTGCCAGCAGTTTTGGCGGGGAGCATGGCTACACCTTC
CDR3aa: CASSFGGEHGYTF

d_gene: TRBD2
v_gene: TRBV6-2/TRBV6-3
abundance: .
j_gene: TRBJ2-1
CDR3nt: TGTGCCAGCAGTTCGGGGGCACTAGCGGGGGGGCGAAGTGAGCAGTTCTTC
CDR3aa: CASSSGALAGGRSEQFF

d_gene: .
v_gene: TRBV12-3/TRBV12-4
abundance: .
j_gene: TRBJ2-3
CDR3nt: TGTGCCAGCAGCCCGGGACTCCTTACCGATACGCAGTATTTT
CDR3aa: CASSPGLLTDTQYF

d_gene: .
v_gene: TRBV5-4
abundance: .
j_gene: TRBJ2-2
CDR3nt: TGTGCCAGCAGCCCGGGTCGAGCGGGTTTGACCGGGGAGCTGTTTTTT
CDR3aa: CASSPGRAGLTGELFF

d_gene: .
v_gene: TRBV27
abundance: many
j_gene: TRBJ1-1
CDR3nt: TGTGCCAGCAGTCCGCTCCTACAGGGTACGGAGGATGCTGAAGCTTTCTTT
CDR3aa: CASSPLLQGTEDAEAFF

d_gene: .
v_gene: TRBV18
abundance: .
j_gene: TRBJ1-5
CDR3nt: TGTGCCAGCTCACCCCGGAGCCCGGAGAAGACTCAGCCCCAGCATTTT
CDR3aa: CASSPRSPEKTQPQHF

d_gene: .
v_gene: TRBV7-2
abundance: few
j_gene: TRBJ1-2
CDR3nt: TGTGCCAGCAGCATCGGGGGACCCCCTATCTACACCTTC
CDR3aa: CASSIGGPPIYTF

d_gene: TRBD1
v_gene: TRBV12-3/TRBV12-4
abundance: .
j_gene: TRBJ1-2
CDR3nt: TGTGCCAGCACTTTAGGGAACAGGGGGCGCGACTATGGCTACACCTTC
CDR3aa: CASTLGNRGRDYGYTF

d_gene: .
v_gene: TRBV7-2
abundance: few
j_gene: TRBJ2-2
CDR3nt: TGTGCCAGCAACCGCAACCCACTAGATGCGAACACCGGGGAGCTGTTTTTT
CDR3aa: CASNRNPLDANTGELFF

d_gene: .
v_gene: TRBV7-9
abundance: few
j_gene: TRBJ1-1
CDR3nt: TGTGCCAGCAGCTTAGGCTTCACTGAAGCTTTCTTT
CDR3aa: CASSLGFTEAFF

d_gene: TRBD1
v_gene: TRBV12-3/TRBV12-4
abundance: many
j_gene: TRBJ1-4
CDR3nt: TGTGCCAGCAGTGTAGACAGGGGCCGGCATCGACTGTTTTTT
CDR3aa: CASSVDRGRHRLFF

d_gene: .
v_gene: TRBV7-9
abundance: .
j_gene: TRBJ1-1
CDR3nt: TGTGCCAGCAGTCCCCCTGACGGGACCCTTGAAGCTTTCTTT
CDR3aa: CASSPPDGTLEAFF

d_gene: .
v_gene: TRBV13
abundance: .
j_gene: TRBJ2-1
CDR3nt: TGTGCCAGCAGCCTCGGGGGTCTATCCAGCTCCTACAATGAGCAGTTCTTC
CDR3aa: CASSLGGLSSSYNEQFF

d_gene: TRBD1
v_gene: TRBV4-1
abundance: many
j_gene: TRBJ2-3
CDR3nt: TGCGCCAGCAGCCAAGGGCAGGGGACAGGGATTGATACGCAGTATTTT
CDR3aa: CASSQGQGTGIDTQYF

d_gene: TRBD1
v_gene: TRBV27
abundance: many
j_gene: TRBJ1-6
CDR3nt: TGTGCCAGCAGTTGGGGACAGGCCGGTTCACCCCTCCACTTT
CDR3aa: CASSWGQAGSPLHF

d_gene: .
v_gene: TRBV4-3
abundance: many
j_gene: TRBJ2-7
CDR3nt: TGCGCCAGCAGCCAAGTTCATGGGACGAGCTCCTACGAGCAGTACTTC
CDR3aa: CASSQVHGTSSYEQYF

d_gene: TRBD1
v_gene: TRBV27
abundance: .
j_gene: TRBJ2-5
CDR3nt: TGTGCCAGCAGTTTATGGGGGACAGGGACTCAAGAGACCCAGTACTTC
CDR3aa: CASSLWGTGTQETQYF

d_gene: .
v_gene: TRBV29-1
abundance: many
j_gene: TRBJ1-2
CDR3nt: TGCAGCGTTGGGGGGGAGGAGGGCGGCTACACCTTC
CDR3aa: CSVGGEEGGYTF

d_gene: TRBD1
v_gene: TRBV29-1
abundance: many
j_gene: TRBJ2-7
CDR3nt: TGCAGCGTTGAGGCAGGGGGCCTCTACGAGCAGTACTTC
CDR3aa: CSVEAGGLYEQYF

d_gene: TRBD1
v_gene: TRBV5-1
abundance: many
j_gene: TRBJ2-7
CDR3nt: TGCGCCAGTGGGACAGACCCCTACGAGCAGTACTTC
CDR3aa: CASGTDPYEQYF